The rows below give T cell receptor beta chains drawn from one sample of a study of T cell repertoires in cytomegalovirus infection. Each CDR3 protein gets one entry after TCRdb re-called the reads with MiXCR. The sample lists about 740,000 distinct CDR3 sequences, 35% to 40% seen once, with 2.5% to 3.5% in the top ten. What was sequenced was PBMCs. The receptors here all came from a human donor in good health (CMV status not recorded). Some clones in this sample may be carry-over from other donors' samples. Both conserved end residues are part of each CDR3. A D gene is named only where the DNA matches it firmly. Rows give clone size only sometimes, using once, few, many, or a class for an expanded clone.

d_call: -; j_call: TRBJ1-2; v_call: TRBV28; clone_size: -; cdr3_aa: CASSFPSTHTF; cdr3_nt: TGTGCCAGCAGTTTTCCGTCGACGCACACCTTC
d_call: TRBD1; j_call: TRBJ1-1; v_call: TRBV7-2; clone_size: few; cdr3_aa: CASSFPQTGVGTEAFF; cdr3_nt: TGTGCCAGCAGCTTCCCCCAGACAGGGGTAGGAACTGAAGCTTTCTTT
d_call: -; j_call: TRBJ2-5; v_call: TRBV11-2; clone_size: -; cdr3_aa: CASSLLGQARTSIQETQYF; cdr3_nt: TGTGCCAGCAGCTTACTTGGACAGGCCCGGACTAGCATCCAAGAGACCCAGTACTTC
d_call: -; j_call: TRBJ2-7; v_call: TRBV7-2; clone_size: many; cdr3_aa: CASSLLGISYEQYF; cdr3_nt: TGTGCCAGCAGCTTGTTGGGAATTTCCTACGAGCAGTACTTC
d_call: TRBD2; j_call: TRBJ2-1; v_call: TRBV4-1; clone_size: -; cdr3_aa: CASSQDPRLAGRGEQFF; cdr3_nt: TGCGCCAGCAGCCAAGATCCCCGGCTAGCGGGGCGCGGTGAGCAGTTCTTC
d_call: -; j_call: TRBJ1-2; v_call: TRBV14; clone_size: -; cdr3_aa: CASSLSPVGYGYTF; cdr3_nt: TGTGCCAGCAGCCTTTCCCCGGTTGGCTATGGCTACACCTTC
d_call: TRBD1; j_call: TRBJ2-3; v_call: TRBV2; clone_size: -; cdr3_aa: CASSGDSLSTDTQYF; cdr3_nt: TGTGCCAGCAGTGGGGACAGCCTAAGCACAGATACGCAGTATTTT
d_call: -; j_call: TRBJ2-5; v_call: TRBV7-6; clone_size: -; cdr3_aa: CASSLVEGLQETQYF; cdr3_nt: TGTGCTAGCAGCTTGGTTGAGGGCCTCCAAGAGACCCAGTACTTC
d_call: TRBD2; j_call: TRBJ2-7; v_call: TRBV6-1; clone_size: once; cdr3_aa: CASSSTSGILYEQYF; cdr3_nt: TGTGCCAGCAGTTCTACTAGCGGGATTCTCTACGAGCAGTACTTC
d_call: TRBD2; j_call: TRBJ2-1; v_call: TRBV4-1; clone_size: -; cdr3_aa: CANSSSGLNEQFF; cdr3_nt: TGCGCCAACAGCTCTAGCGGGCTCAATGAGCAGTTCTTC
d_call: -; j_call: TRBJ2-3; v_call: TRBV7-2; clone_size: many; cdr3_aa: CASSRAAFSTDTQYF; cdr3_nt: TGTGCCAGCAGCCGGGCCGCGTTCAGCACAGATACGCAGTATTTT
d_call: TRBD2; j_call: TRBJ2-1; v_call: TRBV11-1; clone_size: few; cdr3_aa: CASSSSGGGRTVEQFF; cdr3_nt: TGTGCCAGCAGCTCCTCGGGAGGCGGGAGAACGGTTGAGCAGTTCTTC
d_call: TRBD1; j_call: TRBJ2-2; v_call: TRBV4-1; clone_size: -; cdr3_aa: CASSQLKGDGTENTGELFF; cdr3_nt: TGTGCCAGCAGCCAGTTAAAGGGTGACGGGACAGAGAACACCGGGGAGCTGTTTTTT
d_call: -; j_call: TRBJ2-7; v_call: TRBV7-8; clone_size: many; cdr3_aa: CASSSQGSYEQYF; cdr3_nt: TGTGCCAGCAGCTCACAGGGCAGCTACGAGCAGTACTTC
d_call: -; j_call: TRBJ2-1; v_call: TRBV25-1; clone_size: -; cdr3_aa: CASTEGLYNEQFF; cdr3_nt: TGTGCCAGCACGGAAGGGCTTTACAATGAGCAGTTCTTC
d_call: TRBD2; j_call: TRBJ2-5; v_call: TRBV28; clone_size: -; cdr3_aa: CASRLAGGPMGETQYF; cdr3_nt: TGTGCCAGCAGGCTAGCGGGGGGGCCAATGGGAGAGACCCAGTACTTC
d_call: TRBD1; j_call: TRBJ1-1; v_call: TRBV19; clone_size: few; cdr3_aa: CASRMTGADEAFF; cdr3_nt: TGTGCCAGTAGGATGACAGGGGCGGATGAAGCTTTCTTT
d_call: TRBD2; j_call: TRBJ2-7; v_call: TRBV12-3/TRBV12-4; clone_size: few; cdr3_aa: CASSRSLPAGVSSYEQYF; cdr3_nt: TGTGCCAGCAGCCGGTCCCTTCCAGCGGGGGTAAGCTCCTACGAGCAGTACTTC
d_call: TRBD2; j_call: TRBJ2-3; v_call: TRBV5-1; clone_size: -; cdr3_aa: CASSLVFWREGSTDTQYF; cdr3_nt: TGCGCCAGCAGCTTGGTGTTCTGGAGGGAGGGTAGCACAGATACGCAGTATTTT
d_call: -; j_call: TRBJ2-4; v_call: TRBV5-4; clone_size: -; cdr3_aa: CASSFRGIEYF; cdr3_nt: TGTGCCAGCAGCTTCCGAGGGATCGAGTACTTC
d_call: -; j_call: TRBJ1-5; v_call: TRBV20-1; clone_size: -; cdr3_aa: CSARGFNQPQHF; cdr3_nt: TGCAGTGCTAGGGGTTTCAATCAGCCCCAGCATTTT
d_call: -; j_call: TRBJ2-5; v_call: TRBV24-1; clone_size: few; cdr3_aa: CATSDYWGDQETQYF; cdr3_nt: TGTGCCACCAGTGATTATTGGGGGGACCAAGAGACCCAGTACTTC
d_call: TRBD1; j_call: TRBJ1-6; v_call: TRBV27; clone_size: few; cdr3_aa: CASSSPGTGYNSPLHF; cdr3_nt: TGTGCCAGCAGTTCCCCCGGGACAGGGTATAATTCACCCCTCCACTTT
d_call: TRBD2; j_call: TRBJ2-1; v_call: TRBV27; clone_size: -; cdr3_aa: CASSSPAGGKGNEQFF; cdr3_nt: TGTGCCAGCAGTTCCCCAGCGGGGGGTAAGGGGAATGAGCAGTTCTTC
d_call: -; j_call: TRBJ1-2; v_call: TRBV28; clone_size: -; cdr3_aa: CASSETVHGYTF; cdr3_nt: TGTGCCAGCAGTGAAACAGTCCATGGCTACACCTTC
d_call: TRBD1; j_call: TRBJ1-4; v_call: TRBV28; clone_size: once; cdr3_aa: CASSLRTGSNEKLFF; cdr3_nt: TGTGCCAGCAGTTTAAGGACAGGGAGTAATGAAAAACTGTTTTTT
d_call: TRBD2; j_call: TRBJ2-1; v_call: TRBV5-1; clone_size: -; cdr3_aa: CASFPTSGVYNEQFF; cdr3_nt: TGCGCCAGCTTTCCAACTAGCGGGGTTTACAATGAGCAGTTCTTC
d_call: -; j_call: TRBJ1-2; v_call: TRBV5-1; clone_size: -; cdr3_aa: CASSLAGPTVHYGYTF; cdr3_nt: TGCGCCAGCAGCTTGGCTGGGCCGACAGTTCACTATGGCTACACCTTC
d_call: TRBD2; j_call: TRBJ2-2; v_call: TRBV19; clone_size: -; cdr3_aa: CASLELAGVRTGELLF; cdr3_nt: TGTGCCAGTTTGGAACTAGCGGGAGTTCGGACCGGGGAGCTGCTTTTT
d_call: -; j_call: TRBJ1-6; v_call: TRBV7-9; clone_size: -; cdr3_aa: CAIILEQAGDYSPLHF; cdr3_nt: TGTGCCATCATCTTGGAACAGGCGGGCGATTATTCACCCCTCCACTTT
d_call: -; j_call: TRBJ1-3; v_call: TRBV11-2; clone_size: few; cdr3_aa: CASSSARVGRNSGNTIYF; cdr3_nt: TGTGCCAGCAGCTCCGCACGCGTTGGACGGAACTCTGGAAACACCATATATTTT
d_call: -; j_call: TRBJ2-5; v_call: TRBV7-3; clone_size: -; cdr3_aa: CASSLVEGGIETQYF; cdr3_nt: TGTGCCAGCAGCTTAGTCGAAGGGGGTATAGAGACCCAGTACTTC
d_call: -; j_call: TRBJ1-2; v_call: TRBV14; clone_size: -; cdr3_aa: CASSQVRGYGYTF; cdr3_nt: TGTGCCAGCAGCCAAGTTCGGGGTTACGGCTACACCTTC
d_call: TRBD1; j_call: TRBJ2-2; v_call: TRBV7-6; clone_size: -; cdr3_aa: CARSLLPGQGDTGALFF; cdr3_nt: TGTGCCAGAAGCTTACTCCCGGGACAGGGGGACACCGGGGCGCTGTTTTTT
d_call: -; j_call: TRBJ1-2; v_call: TRBV6-5; clone_size: few; cdr3_aa: CASSLSGTPSSNGYTF; cdr3_nt: TGTGCCAGCAGTCTTTCCGGGACCCCAAGCTCCAATGGCTACACCTTC
d_call: -; j_call: TRBJ2-1; v_call: TRBV7-2; clone_size: many; cdr3_aa: CASSPRGREISYNEQFF; cdr3_nt: TGTGCCAGCAGCCCCCGGGGGCGGGAAATCTCCTACAATGAGCAGTTCTTC
d_call: TRBD1; j_call: TRBJ2-3; v_call: TRBV20-1; clone_size: -; cdr3_aa: CSARSAGGADTQYF; cdr3_nt: TGCAGTGCTAGATCTGCAGGGGGCGCAGATACGCAGTATTTT
d_call: -; j_call: TRBJ2-3; v_call: TRBV7-6; clone_size: -; cdr3_aa: CASSRGQFEDTQYF; cdr3_nt: TGTGCCAGCAGCCGCGGACAGTTTGAAGATACGCAGTATTTT
d_call: -; j_call: TRBJ2-7; v_call: TRBV28; clone_size: -; cdr3_aa: CASRGGQGPYEQYF; cdr3_nt: TGTGCCAGCAGGGGGGGGCAGGGACCCTACGAGCAGTACTTC
d_call: -; j_call: TRBJ2-5; v_call: TRBV19; clone_size: -; cdr3_aa: CASSLRYPGQGQSEETQYF; cdr3_nt: TGTGCCAGTAGTCTTCGTTACCCTGGGCAGGGGCAGAGCGAAGAGACCCAGTACTTC
d_call: -; j_call: TRBJ2-7; v_call: TRBV12-3/TRBV12-4; clone_size: few; cdr3_aa: CASRITGTKTYEQYF; cdr3_nt: TGTGCCAGCAGAATAACCGGGACCAAGACTTACGAGCAGTACTTC
d_call: TRBD1; j_call: TRBJ1-4; v_call: TRBV28; clone_size: -; cdr3_aa: CASSPDRGNEKLFF; cdr3_nt: TGTGCCAGCAGTCCGGACAGGGGAAATGAAAAACTGTTTTTT
d_call: -; j_call: TRBJ1-2; v_call: TRBV7-2; clone_size: once; cdr3_aa: CARARQSHDGYTF; cdr3_nt: TGTGCCAGGGCCCGACAAAGCCACGATGGCTACACCTTC
d_call: -; j_call: TRBJ1-2; v_call: TRBV28; clone_size: -; cdr3_aa: CAVGGRGYGYTF; cdr3_nt: TGTGCCGTAGGTGGCAGGGGCTATGGCTACACCTTC
d_call: TRBD2; j_call: TRBJ2-3; v_call: TRBV11-2; clone_size: few; cdr3_aa: CASSLGTSGGITDTQYF; cdr3_nt: TGTGCCAGCAGCTTAGGGACTAGCGGGGGCATCACAGATACGCAGTATTTT
d_call: -; j_call: TRBJ1-2; v_call: TRBV12-3/TRBV12-4; clone_size: -; cdr3_aa: CASSSGGPNYGYTF; cdr3_nt: TGTGCCAGCAGTTCGGGGGGGCCTAACTATGGCTACACCTTC
d_call: -; j_call: TRBJ2-3; v_call: TRBV18; clone_size: many; cdr3_aa: CASSPTDTQYF; cdr3_nt: TGTGCCAGCAGTCCCACAGATACGCAGTATTTT
d_call: -; j_call: TRBJ1-2; v_call: TRBV7-6; clone_size: few; cdr3_aa: CASSPPDGNYGYTF; cdr3_nt: TGTGCCAGCAGCCCACCGGACGGGAACTATGGCTACACCTTC